The 17 T cell receptor beta chains given below trace back to one sample, sequenced in a study of radiotherapy plus CTLA-4 blockade in lung cancer. The data were produced by immunoSEQ multiplex PCR, yet TCRdb's version contains in-frame clones alone and is incomplete. The repertoire holds approximately 60,000 clones, with just under 85% as singletons. Sequences were derived from peripheral blood, sampled from a patient treated with radiotherapy plus ipilimumab. These receptors all come from a human donor with non-small cell lung cancer whose response to radiotherapy plus ipilimumab could not be evaluated.

V usage is TRBV4-3 and J usage is TRBJ1-2; the D gene is possibly TRBD1 (5 bases). CDR3 length equals 16 residues. Trimming took off 0 bases at V and 5 bases at J, with 16 bases between the two ends. The germline CDR1 and CDR2 sequences are LGHNA and YSLEER. The CDR3 bases are TGCGCCAGCAGCCAAGATTGGGCGGGGGGAGGTTATGGCTACACCTTC. It yields the protein CASSQDWAGGGYGYTF.

The rearrangement uses TRBV19 and TRBJ1-2; tentatively, D is TRBD1 (5 bases). Germline CDR1 LNHDA, CDR2 SQIVND (reference sequence). This CDR3 has 13 residues. The ends were cut back, 8 bases at V and 3 bases at J, with 13 bases in the middle. This CDR3 reads CASSPTGHYGYTF. The CDR3 nucleotides are TGTGCCAGTTCACCAACAGGCCACTATGGCTACACCTTC.

V usage is TRBV5-4 and J usage is TRBJ1-4; 7 bases align to TRBD1. The CDR3 contains 15 residues. CDR1 and CDR2 (germline): SGHNT, YYREEE (reference sequence). The J segment lost 8 bases and the V segment lost 0 bases, leaving 7 bases of the junction unmatched. The CDR3 region has the DNA TGTGCCAGCAGCTTGGGAGGGGGCGCGCCGGAAAAACTGTTTTTT. This encodes CASSLGGGAPEKLFF.

This sequence joins TRBV5-4 and TRBJ1-1; D may be TRBD1 (6 bases). Germline lookup yields CDR1 SGHNT and CDR2 YYREEE (reference sequence). The CDR3 consists of 16 residues. The V end was cut by 4 bases, the J end by 4 bases, with 20 bases between. The CDR3 region is CASSPVLVDRPTEAFF. CDR3 in DNA: TGTGCCAGCAGCCCGGTTTTAGTCGACAGGCCCACTGAAGCTTTCTTT.

This clone was observed a single time. This chain joins TRBV27 and TRBJ2-7, with D possibly TRBD1 on 5 matching bases. Germline V gene data show CDR1 as MNHEY and CDR2 as SMNVEV (reference sequence). The CDR3 runs 14 residues. Deletions cut 6 bases from V and 6 bases from J, with 18 bases between. The CDR3 bases are TGTGCCAGCAGCACTCTGGGGCCAGAAAGCGAGCAGTACTTC. It encodes CASSTLGPESEQYF.

The chain couples TRBV7-9 to TRBJ1-3; D unclear. Germline-derived CDR1 and CDR2 are SEHNR and FQNEAQ (reference sequence). The CDR3 is 15 residues long. Trimming removed 0 bases at V and 4 bases at J, with 10 bases between. CDR3 nucleotide sequence: TGTGCCAGCAGCTTAGCCCAGCCGGGAGGAAACACCATATATTTT. Translated: CASSLAQPGGNTIYF.

CDR3 residues: CASRRAEGQVRNGYTF. Here the CDR3 DNA reads TGTGCCAGCAGGCGGGCCGAGGGTCAAGTGCGTAATGGCTACACCTTC. This chain connects TRBV6-4 to TRBJ1-2; D is ambiguous. V lost 6 bases and J lost 6, with 23 bases in between. CDR1 is MRHNA, CDR2 SNTAGT, per germline. CDR3 length: 16 amino acids.

The V gene is TRBV11-3, the J gene TRBJ1-1, with 7 bases matching TRBD1. Trimming removed 2 bases from V and 3 bases from J; junction bases left unmatched: 9. CDR3 length: 16 residues. The germline CDR1 and CDR2 sequences are SGHNT and YENEEA. The CDR3 loop reads CASSLWVTGDHTEAFF. For the CDR3, the DNA is TGTGCCAGCAGCTTATGGGTCACAGGGGATCACACTGAAGCTTTCTTT.

The gene calls are TRBV7-2 and TRBJ2-2, with TRBD1 identical over 7 bases. Germline-derived CDR1 and CDR2 are SGHTA and FQGNSA. There are 16 residues in the CDR3. J gave up 3 bases and V 8 bases, and 12 bases lay outside the gene matches. The CDR3 reads CASQTPQGEYTGELFF. The CDR3 coding sequence is TGTGCCAGCCAAACCCCCCAGGGGGAGTACACCGGGGAGCTGTTTTTT.

The J gene is TRBJ2-7, the V gene TRBV5-1; 7 positions agree with TRBD2. V lost 4 bases to trimming and J lost 6 bases; unmatched junction nucleotides: 7. Germline assignment: CDR1 SGHRS and CDR2 YFSETQ. This CDR3 spans 13 amino acids. The CDR3 DNA reads TGCGCCAGCAGCCCGGGACCGGGAGGCGAGCAGTACTTC. Protein: CASSPGPGGEQYF.

This chain uses TRBV10-3 with TRBJ2-3, with D maybe TRBD1 (6 bases). The CDR3 totals 16 residues. V shed 6 bases and J shed 5 bases, with 21 bases lying between them. CDR1 and CDR2 (germline): ENHRY, SYGVKD. CDR3 sequence reads: CAIRQQGGGAGDTQYF. The CDR3 nucleotides read TGTGCCATCAGACAACAGGGTGGGGGAGCTGGAGATACGCAGTATTTT.

The rearrangement links TRBV10-1 to TRBJ2-1, with a weak D call TRBD2 (6 bases). The CDR3 sequence is 14 residues long. V lost 5 bases to trimming and J lost 6 bases, with 14 bases between them. The germline CDR1 and CDR2 sequences are WNHNN and SYGVQD (reference sequence). The CDR3 DNA sequence: TGCGCCAGCAGTCCGAACTTGGGGGGCAATGAGCAGTTCTTC. It encodes CASSPNLGGNEQFF.

The gene calls are TRBV28 and TRBJ1-2, with 9 bases matching TRBD1. CDR3 length: 14 amino acids. The germline V gene has CDR1 MDHEN and CDR2 SYDVKM. V gave up 6 bases and J gave up 6 bases; unmatched junction bases: 8. CDR3 in amino acids: CASREDRGRDGYTF. The CDR3 DNA reads as TGTGCCAGCAGAGAGGACAGGGGAAGGGATGGCTACACCTTC.

The V call is TRBV28, the J call TRBJ1-1; D is unclear. V was cut by 8 bases and J by 2 bases, with 15 bases left in between. CDR3 length equals 14 residues. Germline V CDR1 and CDR2: MDHEN, SYDVKM. The DNA of the CDR3 is TGTGCCAGCTCCCCAGCAGGTGGCAACACTGAAGCTTTCTTT. Translation: CASSPAGGNTEAFF.

The V call is TRBV10-2, the J call TRBJ1-6, with TRBD1 matching 8 bases. This CDR3 spans 14 amino acids. J lost 11 bases, V lost 7 bases, and 10 bases had no gene match. Germline loops: CDR1 WSHSY, CDR2 SAAADI. Written as DNA, the CDR3 is TGCGCCAGCATGGGACAGGACAGGGTTACACCCCTCCACTTT. Translating gives CASMGQDRVTPLHF.

The rearrangement links TRBV11-2 to TRBJ2-1; 7 bases map to TRBD2. This CDR3 spans 17 amino acids. Germline loops: CDR1 SGHAT, CDR2 FQNNGV. The trim removed 1 base at V and 0 bases at J, leaving 6 bases unmatched. CDR3 in amino acids: CASSLGLGGSSYNEQFF. The CDR3 DNA follows: TGTGCCAGCAGCTTAGGGTTGGGGGGGAGCTCCTACAATGAGCAGTTCTTC.

This chain links TRBV6-6 with TRBJ1-2; no firm D call. This CDR3 is 12 amino acids long. Trimming removed 4 bases from V and 7 bases from J, with 10 bases in between. Germline V gives CDR1 MNHNY, CDR2 SVGAGI (reference sequence). The CDR3 region is CASSSAGSGYTF. The DNA for the CDR3 is TGTGCCAGCAGTTCGGCGGGTTCTGGCTACACCTTC.